This is a list of T cell receptor beta chains from one sample in a study of T cell responses to AZD1222 COVID-19 vaccine. Data came from immunoSEQ multiplex PCR; TCRdb stores just in-frame clones and leaves some out. The sample gives about 140,000 clones, 88% of which show up once; about 3% is in the top ten. The sequencing here drew on peripheral blood, taken 28 days after the second AZD1222 dose. These receptors originate from an adult who received the AZD1222 COVID-19 vaccine. CDR3s include the opening cysteine and the closing phenylalanine or tryptophan. The order of the fields is J gene, D gene, V gene, clone size, CDR3 DNA, CDR3 protein. D genes are given only for firm matches. Clone size is shown for a subset of rows, as once, few, many or a class of expanded clone.

>TRBJ2-1|NA|TRBV4-1|NA
TGCGCCAGTCCCCCTGGGGTTAGGGAGCAGTTCTTC
CASPPGVREQFF
>TRBJ2-7|NA|TRBV28|once
TGTGCCAGCAGTCTCGTGGGGTACGACTCCTACGAGCAGTACTTC
CASSLVGYDSYEQYF
>TRBJ1-5|NA|TRBV7-2|few
TGTGCCAGCAGCTTAGCCGGGCAGCTCAATCAGCCCCAGCATTTT
CASSLAGQLNQPQHF
>TRBJ2-7|NA|TRBV27|NA
TGTGCCAGCAGAAGGGGGGACTACGAGCAGTACTTC
CASRRGDYEQYF
>TRBJ1-1|TRBD1|TRBV18|once
TGTGCCAGCTCACGGGTTACAGGGGAGACTGAAGCTTTCTTT
CASSRVTGETEAFF
>TRBJ1-2|TRBD1|TRBV28|NA
TGTGCCAGCAGTTTAGCTAAGGGACAGCGAGGCTACACCTTC
CASSLAKGQRGYTF
>TRBJ1-4|NA|TRBV27|once
TGTGCCAGCAGTTTATCCCCTGATGTTGGACTGTTTTTT
CASSLSPDVGLFF
>TRBJ1-2|NA|TRBV7-2|NA
TGTGCCAGCAGCTTAGCCGCCAGCAGCTTCCGTGGCTACACCTTC
CASSLAASSFRGYTF
>TRBJ1-1|NA|TRBV7-9|once
TGTGCCAGCAGCTTATTACAGGGAAGCACTGAAGCTTTCTTT
CASSLLQGSTEAFF
>TRBJ1-2|NA|TRBV28|NA
TGTGCCAGCGTACGGGGACATGGCTACACCTTC
CASVRGHGYTF
>TRBJ2-7|NA|TRBV6-1|NA
TGTGCCAGCAGTGAAGCATTATACCAGGCGCAGTACTTC
CASSEALYQAQYF
>TRBJ2-6|NA|TRBV6-2/TRBV6-3|NA
TGTGCCAGCAGCCAAGGAACCAGAGAGGCTGGGGCCAACGTCCTGACTTTC
CASSQGTREAGANVLTF
>TRBJ1-2|NA|TRBV25-1|NA
TGTGCCAGCAGTGACCCCGGGACGGCTAACTATGGCTACACCTTC
CASSDPGTANYGYTF
>TRBJ1-2|TRBD1|TRBV5-1|NA
TGCGCCAGCAGCCCGAGACAGGGGGCTAACTATGGCTACACCTTC
CASSPRQGANYGYTF
>TRBJ2-2|NA|TRBV10-2|NA
TGCGCCAGCAGCAGGGGAGGAGGCGGGGAGCTGTTTTTT
CASSRGGGGELFF
>TRBJ2-7|TRBD2|TRBV6-4|NA
TGTGCCAGCAGACGCGAAGCGGGGGGGCCCTACGAGCAGTACTTC
CASRREAGGPYEQYF
>TRBJ2-7|NA|TRBV21-1|NA
TGTGCCAGCAGCAAATGCGGTTTCCTCTACGAGCAGTACTTC
CASSKCGFLYEQYF
>TRBJ1-2|NA|TRBV4-1|NA
TGCGCCAGCAGCCAAGGGAAGACGAGTACTTGGGGCTACACCTTC
CASSQGKTSTWGYTF
>TRBJ2-7|NA|TRBV4-1|NA
TGCGCCAGCAGCCATGCGGGACGCTCATACGAGCAGTACTTC
CASSHAGRSYEQYF
>TRBJ2-4|TRBD2|TRBV4-2|once
TGTGCCAGCAGCCAAAACCCGGGACTAGCGACGAAAAACATTCAGTACTTC
CASSQNPGLATKNIQYF
>TRBJ1-1|NA|TRBV7-9|NA
TGTGCCAGCAGCGAATTAACAGGGCACGCTTTCTTT
CASSELTGHAFF
>TRBJ2-2|NA|TRBV7-2|NA
TGTGCCAGCTGCGGCCTCCGGGGGGGGGAGCTGTTTTTT
CASCGLRGGELFF
>TRBJ2-1|NA|TRBV11-2|NA
TGTGCCAGCAGCAACTCTTGGACCCTTTACAATGAGCAGTTCTTC
CASSNSWTLYNEQFF
>TRBJ2-2|NA|TRBV10-1|NA
TGCGCCAGCAGTGAGGCAGGGGAAAACCGTGGGACCGGGGAGCTGTTTTTT
CASSEAGENRGTGELFF
>TRBJ1-5|NA|TRBV5-4|few
TGTGCCAGCAGCCCCGGACTGGGAAATCAGCCCCAGCATTTT
CASSPGLGNQPQHF
>TRBJ1-1|NA|TRBV12-3/TRBV12-4|NA
TGTGCCAGCAGTCCTACAGATGACACTGAAGCTTTCTTT
CASSPTDDTEAFF
>TRBJ2-7|NA|TRBV5-1|NA
TGCGCCAGCAGCTTGGGTGGAGGACAGAAAACCTACGAGCAGTACTTC
CASSLGGGQKTYEQYF
>TRBJ2-3|TRBD2|TRBV24-1|NA
TGTGCCACCAGTGACGGGACTAGCGGGAGCACAGATACGCAGTATTTT
CATSDGTSGSTDTQYF
>TRBJ1-5|NA|TRBV27|NA
TGTGCCAGCAGCTTCGCGGGCAATCAGCCCCAGCATTTT
CASSFAGNQPQHF
>TRBJ1-2|NA|TRBV12-3/TRBV12-4|NA
TGTGCCAGCAGTTTGGCACAAAACTATGGCTACACCTTC
CASSLAQNYGYTF
>TRBJ1-2|NA|TRBV19|NA
TGTGCCAGTAGTATAGACGGCGGTATCTATGGCTACACCTTC
CASSIDGGIYGYTF
>TRBJ2-7|NA|TRBV2|NA
TGTGCCAGCAATGACCAGGGCTACGAGCAGTACTTC
CASNDQGYEQYF
>TRBJ1-6|NA|TRBV5-8|NA
TGTGCCAGCACAATTCAGGGAAGCTCACCCCTCCACTTT
CASTIQGSSPLHF
>TRBJ2-3|TRBD2|TRBV6-5|NA
TGTGCCAGCACCGCGACTAGCGGGGGGGCCGGTACGCAGTATTTT
CASTATSGGAGTQYF
>TRBJ2-7|TRBD2|TRBV7-2|NA
TGTGCCAGCAGCTTAGGGGGGAGGGGCTCCTACGAGCAGTACTTC
CASSLGGRGSYEQYF
>TRBJ2-7|TRBD1|TRBV30|few
TGTGCCTGGAGTCAAATACAGGGGGTTCGCGAGCAGTACTTC
CAWSQIQGVREQYF
>TRBJ2-1|TRBD1|TRBV18|NA
TGTGCCAGCTCACGCCCGGGACAGGGCCAGTTCTTC
CASSRPGQGQFF
>TRBJ2-5|NA|TRBV7-9|NA
TGTGCCAGCAGCTTAGTAGGCAGCGGCCAAGAGACCCAGTACTTC
CASSLVGSGQETQYF
>TRBJ1-2|NA|TRBV7-3|NA
TGTGCCAGACTACAGGGTCGATATGGCTACACCTTC
CARLQGRYGYTF
>TRBJ1-3|NA|TRBV28|once
TGTGCCAGCAGTTTTCCAACAGGACCTTCTGGAAACACCATATATTTT
CASSFPTGPSGNTIYF
>TRBJ1-2|NA|TRBV5-8|NA
TGTGCCAGCAGCTTCCGGGACACCTACTATGGCTACACCTTC
CASSFRDTYYGYTF
>TRBJ2-2|TRBD1|TRBV7-9|NA
TGTGCCAGCAGCTCCTCGGGACAGGGGTGGACCGGGGAGCTGTTTTTT
CASSSSGQGWTGELFF
>TRBJ2-2|NA|TRBV5-1|NA
TGCGCCAGCAGCAATGTGGGGCTGGGCACCGGGGAGCTGTTTTTT
CASSNVGLGTGELFF
>TRBJ1-1|NA|TRBV4-2|NA
TGTGCCAGCAGCCAAGACGGGCAGACAGAAGCTTTCTTT
CASSQDGQTEAFF
>TRBJ1-2|TRBD1|TRBV29-1|NA
TGCAGCGTGGTTTACCTACAGGGGTCCCCCGGCCTATATGGCTACACCTTC
CSVVYLQGSPGLYGYTF
>TRBJ2-7|NA|TRBV18|NA
TGTGCCAGCTCACCAGGGGTCTTCGACGAGCAGTACTTC
CASSPGVFDEQYF
>TRBJ1-5|TRBD1|TRBV12-3/TRBV12-4|NA
TGTGCCAGCAGTTATCGACAGGGAGAGGCCCCCTATTTT
CASSYRQGEAPYF
>TRBJ2-1|NA|TRBV9|NA
TGTGCCAGCAGCGTCATTGGGGGGAACAATGAGCAGTTCTTC
CASSVIGGNNEQFF
>TRBJ2-1|TRBD2|TRBV10-1|NA
TGCGCCAGCAGTGTCGGTTGGCGGGAGAGATCCCCACGGGGTGAGCAGTTCTTC
CASSVGWRERSPRGEQFF
>TRBJ1-3|NA|TRBV6-5|NA
TGTGCCAGCAAAGCAGGGGATAGAGGAAACACCATATATTTT
CASKAGDRGNTIYF
>TRBJ1-4|NA|TRBV19|NA
TGTGCCAGCGACTCGACGGATACATCCCCCAGAATAAAACTGTTTTTT
CASDSTDTSPRIKLFF
>TRBJ1-1|NA|TRBV6-5|NA
TGTGCCAGCAGTAGAACAGCGAACACTGAAGCTTTCTTT
CASSRTANTEAFF